This TCR beta chain was profiled in a study of CD8 T cells in Susac syndrome. TCR beta sequencing covered blood CD8+ and CD4+ T cells. Controls were healthy donors (matched for age and sex). Regarding the study as a whole: That the number of individuals in its TCR sequencing and HLA analysis was relatively small was acknowledged by the study.

About this clonotype itself: What it binds is not known.

Random-hexamer reverse transcription was applied to about 0.5 to 1 ug RNA. Multiplex immunoSEQ PCR targeted 54 Vbeta and 13 Jbeta TCR beta segments. TCRdb processed the immunoSEQ multiplex PCR reads anew with MiXCR; each CDR3 protein has one entry. The table has some 130,000 distinct CDR3 sequences, about 95% seen once. CDR1 and CDR2 (germline): MGHRA, YSYEKL. With 0 bases removed from V and 15 bases from J, the gap between germline ends came to 15 bases. The CDR3 totals 13 residues. What was sequenced was CD4+ T cells from PBMCs. This receptor was obtained from a human donor in good health. The V call is TRBV4-1, the J call TRBJ2-1, with a weak D call TRBD2 (5 bases). The CDR3 region is CASSQDRGSNPFF. DNA of the CDR3: TGCGCCAGCAGCCAAGATCGAGGGAGTAATCCGTTCTTC.